This T cell receptor beta chain is drawn from a study of molecular identifiers for immune sequencing clone quantification. TCRdb recomputed calls from the PCR reads with MiXCR, one row per CDR3 protein. This sample has about 320,000 distinct CDR3 sequences; roughly 24% occur once, and the top ten carry about 0.7%. At least ten counts were recorded for this clonotype. Libraries from naive CD8 cells were generated from approximately 20,000 to 1,000,000 sorted cells (with 10%, 30% or 50% RNA). Researchers sorted naive CD8 T cells as cells that were CD8+CD4-CCR7+CD45RA+. V was clipped by 0 bases and J by 4 bases, with 10 bases between them. CDR1 SQVTM and CDR2 ANQGSEA come from the germline V gene. CDR3 length: 13 residues.

Sequencing was done on a sample of naive CD8+ T cells from blood, with Jurkat cell RNA spiked in. Subset noted: FACS-sorted CD8+CD4-CCR7+CD45RA+ naive T cells. This sequence joins TRBV29-1 and TRBJ2-7, with D perhaps TRBD1 (5 bases). The sequence was collected from a human donor in good health. Some libraries in this study had Jurkat cell RNA spiked in. The CDR3 nucleotides read TGCAGCGTTGAAGATCCTGACAGTTACGAGCAGTACTTC. It encodes CSVEDPDSYEQYF.